The 14 T cell receptor beta chains listed next were all sequenced from one sample in a study of CD8 T cells in ankylosing spondylitis. In TCRdb, the 5' RACE reads were re-called with MiXCR into one record per CDR3 protein. The data show 250,000 to 400,000 distinct CDR3 sequences, roughly 11% seen once. Source material: blood, either unsorted or a sorted T cell fraction (not recorded which). Receptors were obtained from a female donor with ankylosing spondylitis or in good health (not recorded which).

The table lists this clonotype with a count of one. The V call is TRBV6-1, the J call TRBJ1-5, with TRBD1 identical over 7 bases. Germline CDR1 MNHNS, CDR2 SASEGT. Trimming cost V 3 bases and J 9 bases; bases outside gene matches: 5. The CDR3 has 13 amino acids. CDR3 region: CASSDRGLGPQHF. DNA of the CDR3: TGTGCCAGCAGTGATAGGGGGCTCGGGCCCCAGCATTTT.

This clonotype was picked up many times. J is TRBJ2-1 and V is TRBV7-9, with 11 bases lining up with TRBD1. Germline CDR1 SEHNR, CDR2 FQNEAQ (reference sequence). The CDR3 has 16 residues. The V gene end was trimmed by 1 base and the J gene end by 2 bases; junction bases not matched to a gene: 1. The CDR3 here is CASSLGTGGTYNEQFF. For the CDR3, the DNA is TGTGCCAGCAGCTTAGGGACAGGGGGCACCTACAATGAGCAGTTCTTC. Full variable domain (remainder filled in from reference TRBV7-9 and TRBJ2-1): DTGVSQNPRHKITKRGQNVTFRCDPISEHNRLYWYRQTLGQGPEFLTYFQNEAQLEKSRLLSDRFSAERPKGSFSTLEIQRTEQGDSAMYLCASSLGTGGTYNEQFFGPGTRLTVL.

There are many counts of this clonotype. The J gene is TRBJ1-2, the V gene TRBV28, with D possibly TRBD1 on 5 matching bases. V lost 11 bases and J lost 3, with 13 bases in between. The CDR3 has 12 amino acids. CDR1 is MDHEN and CDR2 is SYDVKM in the germline V gene. Written as DNA, the CDR3 is TGTGCCGGGGGAGACCCATACTATGGCTACACCTTC. It yields the protein CAGGDPYYGYTF.

This clonotype was seen at least ten times. The rearrangement links TRBV10-3 to TRBJ1-1; D perhaps matches TRBD1 (5 bases). The germline V gene has CDR1 ENHRY and CDR2 SYGVKD. The CDR3 contains 14 residues. Trimming stripped 4 bases from V and 4 bases from J, with 13 bases between. CDR3 residues: CAISVGGAATEAFF. In nucleotides, the CDR3 is TGTGCCATCAGTGTGGGAGGGGCGGCCACTGAAGCTTTCTTT.

This clonotype was seen many times. The chain joins TRBV3-1 to TRBJ2-1, with D unclear. The CDR3 totals 12 residues. Trimming removed 3 bases at V and 10 bases at J, with 10 bases between. CDR1 is LGHDT and CDR2 is YNNKEL in the germline V gene (reference sequence). The DNA of the CDR3 is TGTGCCAGCAGCCACTCCGTGGGGGAGCAGTTCTTC. This codes for CASSHSVGEQFF.

The J gene is TRBJ1-2, the V gene TRBV7-8, with a tentative D call TRBD1 (5 bases). Germline assignment: CDR1 SGHVS and CDR2 FQNEAQ. V lost 1 base to trimming and J lost 7 bases, with 13 bases between them. This CDR3 is 14 amino acids long. The CDR3 region is CASSLDGGPVGYTF. Written as DNA, the CDR3 is TGTGCCAGCAGCTTAGATGGGGGTCCGGTTGGCTACACCTTC.

This clonotype was seen many times. J is TRBJ1-6 and V is TRBV28; possible D gene TRBD1, 5 bases. The CDR3 covers 16 residues. V was pared by 4 bases and J by 6 bases, with 16 bases between. Germline values: CDR1 MDHEN, CDR2 SYDVKM. The CDR3 nucleotides are TGTGCCAGCAGTTCCGGGACCTTTCAGATTAATTCACCCCTCCACTTT. Its protein is CASSSGTFQINSPLHF.

This clonotype showed up just a few times. CDR3 bases: TGTGCCAGCAGCTTAGTGGGACTTTCCTACGAGCAGTACTTC. Translated, it gives CASSLVGLSYEQYF. The rearrangement links TRBV7-9 to TRBJ2-7; TRBD2 is a possible D gene (6 bases). V was cut by 1 base and J by 1 base, with 8 bases left in between. Germline-derived CDR1 and CDR2 are SEHNR and FQNEAQ (reference sequence). The CDR3 consists of 14 residues. Full variable domain (missing parts from reference TRBV7-9 and TRBJ2-7): DTGVSQNPRHKITKRGQNVTFRCDPISEHNRLYWYRQTLGQGPEFLTYFQNEAQLEKSRLLSDRFSAERPKGSFSTLEIQRTEQGDSAMYLCASSLVGLSYEQYFGPGTRLTVT.

This clonotype was counted between two and nine times. This rearrangement joins TRBV28 to TRBJ1-2, with 11 bases lining up with TRBD1. From germline, CDR1 is MDHEN and CDR2 SYDVKM. The CDR3 is 13 amino acids. V dropped 6 bases and J dropped 7; count of bases not matched to a gene: 4. The CDR3 DNA reads TGTGCCAGCAGCCGGGACAGGGGGATTGGCTACACCTTC. Protein: CASSRDRGIGYTF.

This clonotype was counted only a few times. The chain recombines TRBV30 with TRBJ2-5; D is ambiguous. In germline, CDR1 is GTSNPN, CDR2 SVGIG (reference sequence). Trimming stripped 1 base from V and 7 bases from J, with 13 bases between. The CDR3 sequence is 13 residues long. The CDR3 is CAWSGLHPGTQYF. The CDR3 DNA reads as TGTGCCTGGAGTGGATTACATCCCGGGACCCAGTACTTC.

This clonotype was detected ten times or more. This chain uses TRBV5-1 with TRBJ1-6; 9 bases are shared with TRBD1. CDR1 and CDR2 (germline): SGHRS, YFSETQ. The CDR3 is 18 amino acids. Trimming removed 4 bases from V and 6 bases from J; junction bases left unmatched: 14. The CDR3 bases are TGCGCCAGCAGCCCGGACTCAAGGACAGGGGCGGGTAATTCACCCCTCCACTTT. Translating gives CASSPDSRTGAGNSPLHF.

This clonotype was seen at least ten times. The chain couples TRBV28 to TRBJ2-3; 8 nucleotides match TRBD1. This CDR3 region has 20 residues. Germline values: CDR1 MDHEN, CDR2 SYDVKM. Trimming cost V 4 bases and J 1 base; bases outside gene matches: 19. As DNA, the CDR3 is TGTGCCAGCAGTTCCCGACAGGGGATATCCCTAGTCTTACGCACAGATACGCAGTATTTT. It yields the protein CASSSRQGISLVLRTDTQYF.

This clonotype was seen a handful of times. The chain couples TRBV4-1 to TRBJ2-7; 7 bases fit TRBD2. CDR1 MGHRA and CDR2 YSYEKL come from the germline V gene. J was trimmed by 4 bases and V by 1 base; bases with no gene match: 13. The CDR3 extends over 17 amino acids. This chain's CDR3 is CASSQGWAGALHYEQYF. The DNA of the CDR3 is TGCGCCAGCAGCCAAGGATGGGCGGGAGCCCTCCATTACGAGCAGTACTTC.

This clonotype was detected many times. The rearrangement joins TRBV20-1 to TRBJ1-4, with D perhaps TRBD1 (6 bases). The CDR3 extends over 12 amino acids. The germline V gene has CDR1 DFQATT and CDR2 SNEGSKA (reference sequence). For the CDR3, the DNA is TGCGGAGCCTCAGGGGAACGGGAAAAACTGTTTTTT. Protein: CGASGEREKLFF.